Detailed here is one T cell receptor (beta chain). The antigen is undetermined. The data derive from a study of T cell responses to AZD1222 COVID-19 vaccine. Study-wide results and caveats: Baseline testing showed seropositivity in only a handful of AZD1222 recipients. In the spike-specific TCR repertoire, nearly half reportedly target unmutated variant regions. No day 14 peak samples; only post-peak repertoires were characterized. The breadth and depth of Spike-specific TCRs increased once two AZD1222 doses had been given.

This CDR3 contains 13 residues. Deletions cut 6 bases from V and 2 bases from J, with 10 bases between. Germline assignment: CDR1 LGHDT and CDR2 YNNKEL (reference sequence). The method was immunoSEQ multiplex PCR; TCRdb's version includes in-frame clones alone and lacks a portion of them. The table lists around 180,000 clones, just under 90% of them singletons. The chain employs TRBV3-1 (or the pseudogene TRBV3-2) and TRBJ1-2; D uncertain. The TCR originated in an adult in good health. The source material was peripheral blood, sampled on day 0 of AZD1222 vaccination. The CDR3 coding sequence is TGTGCCAGCAGTCCTACACGGAACTATGGCTACACCTTC. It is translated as CASSPTRNYGYTF.